This T cell receptor beta chain was observed in a study of T cell repertoires in ileal Crohn's disease. Background on the study: Patients had a median approximately 7.2-year disease duration, and roughly 38% were active smokers. About half received postoperative treatment, around ten with thiopurines and around 20 anti-TNF.

CDR3 length: 14 residues. V lost 4 bases to trimming and J lost 4 bases, with 10 bases between them. Germline CDR1 and CDR2: LNHDA and SQIVND (reference sequence). Indicated time point: neoterminal ileum biopsy at postoperative endoscopy, about 6 months after surgery. Data came from immunoSEQ multiplex PCR; TCRdb stores just in-frame clones and leaves some out. The table lists about 13,000 clones, approximately 80% of them singletons. The sample taken for sequencing was ileal tissue. The chain employs TRBV19 and TRBJ1-4; D is ambiguous. This TCR was recovered from an adult with Crohn's disease. CDR3 bases: TGTGCCAGTAGTAAGAGGGAGCTTAATGAAAAACTGTTTTTT. Its translation: CASSKRELNEKLFF.